Here is one TCR beta chain with its context. This record belongs to a study of technical replicates of blood from several donors. The V gene's germline CDR1 is SGHRS and CDR2 YFSETQ. Between the trimmed V and J ends, which lost 0 bases and 2 bases, there was a span of 11 bases. The CDR3 has 15 residues. Clones were read by immunoSEQ multiplex PCR, and TCRdb kept only the in-frame ones, dropping some. The table lists tens of thousands of clones, around 94% of them singletons. The receptor was isolated from a human donor in good health. Sample: T cells isolated from PBMCs. The J gene is TRBJ2-5, the V gene TRBV5-1; D is unresolved. The CDR3 nucleotides are TGCGCCAGCAGCTTGGGTCAGAGAGGACAAGAGACCCAGTACTTC. Translating gives CASSLGQRGQETQYF.